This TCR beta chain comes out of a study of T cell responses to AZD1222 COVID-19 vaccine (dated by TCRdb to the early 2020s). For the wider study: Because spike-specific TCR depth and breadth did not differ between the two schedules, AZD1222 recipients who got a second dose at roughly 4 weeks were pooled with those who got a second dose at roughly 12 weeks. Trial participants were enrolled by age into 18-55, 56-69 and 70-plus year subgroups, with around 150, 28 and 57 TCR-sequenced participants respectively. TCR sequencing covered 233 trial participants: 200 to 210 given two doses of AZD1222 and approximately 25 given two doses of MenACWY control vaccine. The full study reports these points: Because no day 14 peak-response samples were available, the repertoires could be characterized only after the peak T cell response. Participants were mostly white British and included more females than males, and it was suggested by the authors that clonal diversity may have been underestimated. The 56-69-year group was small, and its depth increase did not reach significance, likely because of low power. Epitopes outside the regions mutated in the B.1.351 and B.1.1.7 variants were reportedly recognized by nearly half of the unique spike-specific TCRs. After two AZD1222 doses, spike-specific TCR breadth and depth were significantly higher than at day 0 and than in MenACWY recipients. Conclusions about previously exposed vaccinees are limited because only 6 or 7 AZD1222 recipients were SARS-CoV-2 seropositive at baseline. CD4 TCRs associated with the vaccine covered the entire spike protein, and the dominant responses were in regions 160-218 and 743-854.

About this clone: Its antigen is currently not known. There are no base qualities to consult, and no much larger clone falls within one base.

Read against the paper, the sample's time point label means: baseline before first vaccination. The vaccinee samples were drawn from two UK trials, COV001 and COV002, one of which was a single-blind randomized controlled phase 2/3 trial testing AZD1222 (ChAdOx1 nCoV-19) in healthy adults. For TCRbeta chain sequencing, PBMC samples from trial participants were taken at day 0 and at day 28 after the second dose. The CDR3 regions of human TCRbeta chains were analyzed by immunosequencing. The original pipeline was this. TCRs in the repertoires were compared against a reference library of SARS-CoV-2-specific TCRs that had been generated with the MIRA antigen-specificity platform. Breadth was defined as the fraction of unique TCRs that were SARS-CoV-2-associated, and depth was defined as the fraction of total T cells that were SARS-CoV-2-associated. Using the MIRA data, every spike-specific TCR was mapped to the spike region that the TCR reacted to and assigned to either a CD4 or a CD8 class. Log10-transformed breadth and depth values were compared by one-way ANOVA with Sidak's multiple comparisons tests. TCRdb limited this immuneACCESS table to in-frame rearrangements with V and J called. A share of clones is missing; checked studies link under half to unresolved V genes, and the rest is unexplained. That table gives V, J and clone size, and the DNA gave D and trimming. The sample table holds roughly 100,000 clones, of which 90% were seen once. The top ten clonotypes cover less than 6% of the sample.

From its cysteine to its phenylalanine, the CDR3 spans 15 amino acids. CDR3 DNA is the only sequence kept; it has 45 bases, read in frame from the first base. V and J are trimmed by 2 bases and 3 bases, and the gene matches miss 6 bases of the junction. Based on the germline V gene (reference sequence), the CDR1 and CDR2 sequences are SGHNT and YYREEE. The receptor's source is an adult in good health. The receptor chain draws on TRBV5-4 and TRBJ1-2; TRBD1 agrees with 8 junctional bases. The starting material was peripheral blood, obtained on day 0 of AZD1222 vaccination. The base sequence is TGTGCCAGCAGCTTTGGGCAGGGGGCCTACTATGGCTACACCTTC. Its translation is CASSFGQGAYYGYTF.